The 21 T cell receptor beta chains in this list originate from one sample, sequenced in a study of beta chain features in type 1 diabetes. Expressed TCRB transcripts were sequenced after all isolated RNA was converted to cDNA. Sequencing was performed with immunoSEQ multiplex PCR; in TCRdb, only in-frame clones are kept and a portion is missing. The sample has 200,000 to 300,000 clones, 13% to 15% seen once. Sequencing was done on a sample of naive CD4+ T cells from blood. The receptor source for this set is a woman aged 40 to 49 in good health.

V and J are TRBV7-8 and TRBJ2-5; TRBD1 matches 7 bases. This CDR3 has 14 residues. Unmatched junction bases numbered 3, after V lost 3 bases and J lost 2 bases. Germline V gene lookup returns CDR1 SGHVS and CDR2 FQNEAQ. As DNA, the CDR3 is TGTGCCAGCAGCTTTAGGGGGCAACAAGAGACCCAGTACTTC. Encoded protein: CASSFRGQQETQYF.

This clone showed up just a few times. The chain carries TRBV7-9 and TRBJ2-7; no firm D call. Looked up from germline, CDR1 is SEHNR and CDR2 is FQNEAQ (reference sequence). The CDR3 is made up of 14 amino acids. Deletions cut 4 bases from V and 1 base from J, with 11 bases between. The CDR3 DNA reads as TGTGCCAGCAGCTCTAACCCCGGTTCCTACGAGCAGTACTTC. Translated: CASSSNPGSYEQYF.

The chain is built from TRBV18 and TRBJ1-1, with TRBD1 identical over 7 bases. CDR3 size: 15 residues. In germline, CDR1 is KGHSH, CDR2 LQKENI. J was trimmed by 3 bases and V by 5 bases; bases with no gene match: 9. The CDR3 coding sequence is TGTGCCAGCTCAGTAACAGGGGCGGGCGACACTGAAGCTTTCTTT. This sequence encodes CASSVTGAGDTEAFF.

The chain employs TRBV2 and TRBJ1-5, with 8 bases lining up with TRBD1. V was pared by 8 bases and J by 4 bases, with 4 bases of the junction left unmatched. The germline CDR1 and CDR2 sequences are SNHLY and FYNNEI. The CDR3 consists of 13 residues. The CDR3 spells CASVRQGNQPQHF. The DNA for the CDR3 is TGTGCCAGCGTTCGACAGGGGAATCAGCCCCAGCATTTT.

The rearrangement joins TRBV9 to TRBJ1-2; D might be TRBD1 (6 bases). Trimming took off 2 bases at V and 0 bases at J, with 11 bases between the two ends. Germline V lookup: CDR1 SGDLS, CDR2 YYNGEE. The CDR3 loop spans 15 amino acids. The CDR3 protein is CASSVGTTANYGYTF. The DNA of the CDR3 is TGTGCCAGCAGCGTGGGGACAACAGCTAACTATGGCTACACCTTC. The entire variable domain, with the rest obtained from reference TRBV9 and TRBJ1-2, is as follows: DSGVTQTPKHLITATGQRVTLRCSPRSGDLSVYWYQQSLDQGLQFLIQYYNGEERAKGNILERFSAQQFPDLHSELNLSSLELGDSALYFCASSVGTTANYGYTFGSGTRLTVV.

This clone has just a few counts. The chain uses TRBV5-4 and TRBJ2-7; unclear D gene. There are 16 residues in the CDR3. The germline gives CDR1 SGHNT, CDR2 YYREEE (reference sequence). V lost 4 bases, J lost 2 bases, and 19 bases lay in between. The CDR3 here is CASSAGPHELTYEQYF. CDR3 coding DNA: TGTGCCAGCAGCGCTGGGCCCCACGAGCTAACCTACGAGCAGTACTTC.

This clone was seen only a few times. The CDR3 DNA sequence: TGTGCCAGCAGTTTAGCGGTTGCAGGGGATACGCAGTATTTT. This encodes CASSLAVAGDTQYF. The V gene is TRBV27, the J gene TRBJ2-3, with TRBD1 as a possible D gene (5 bases). With 2 bases removed from V and 6 bases from J, the gap between germline ends came to 12 bases. CDR1 and CDR2 from the germline V gene are MNHEY and SMNVEV (reference sequence). CDR3 size: 14 residues.

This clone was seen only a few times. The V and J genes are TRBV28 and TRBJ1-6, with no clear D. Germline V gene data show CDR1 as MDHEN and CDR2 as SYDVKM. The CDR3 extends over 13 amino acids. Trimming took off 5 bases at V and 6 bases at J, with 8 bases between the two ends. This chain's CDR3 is CASSPGINSPLHF. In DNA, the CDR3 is TGTGCCAGCAGTCCCGGGATTAATTCACCCCTCCACTTT.

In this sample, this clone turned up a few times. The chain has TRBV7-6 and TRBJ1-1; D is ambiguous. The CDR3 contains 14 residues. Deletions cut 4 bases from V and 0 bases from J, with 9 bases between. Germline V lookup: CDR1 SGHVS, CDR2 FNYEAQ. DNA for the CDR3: TGTGCCAGCAGCTCACAGCCCTTGAACACTGAAGCTTTCTTT. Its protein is CASSSQPLNTEAFF. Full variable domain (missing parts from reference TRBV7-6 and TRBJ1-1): GAGVSQSPRYKVTKRGQDVALRCDPISGHVSLYWYRQALGQGPEFLTYFNYEAQQDKSGLPNDRFSAERPEGSISTLTIQRTEQRDSAMYRCASSSQPLNTEAFFGQGTRLTVV.

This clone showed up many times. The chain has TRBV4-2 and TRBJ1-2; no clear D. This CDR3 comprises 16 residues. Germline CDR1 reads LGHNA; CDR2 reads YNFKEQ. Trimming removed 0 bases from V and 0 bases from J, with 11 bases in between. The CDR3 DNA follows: TGTGCCAGCAGCCAAGATCAGAAGGGAGCTAACTATGGCTACACCTTC. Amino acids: CASSQDQKGANYGYTF.

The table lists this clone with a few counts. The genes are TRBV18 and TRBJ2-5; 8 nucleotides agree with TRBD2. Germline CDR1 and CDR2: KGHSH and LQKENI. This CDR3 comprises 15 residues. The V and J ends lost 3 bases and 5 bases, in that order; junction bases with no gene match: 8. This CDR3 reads CASSPQVGGAETQYF. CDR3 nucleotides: TGTGCCAGCTCACCCCAGGTCGGGGGGGCTGAGACCCAGTACTTC.

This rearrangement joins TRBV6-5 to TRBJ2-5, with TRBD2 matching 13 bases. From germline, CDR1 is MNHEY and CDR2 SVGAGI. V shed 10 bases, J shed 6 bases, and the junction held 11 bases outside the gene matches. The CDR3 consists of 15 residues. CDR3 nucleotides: TGTGCCACCCCGACTAGCGGGGGGCTCAAAAAGACCCAGTACTTC. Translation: CATPTSGGLKKTQYF.

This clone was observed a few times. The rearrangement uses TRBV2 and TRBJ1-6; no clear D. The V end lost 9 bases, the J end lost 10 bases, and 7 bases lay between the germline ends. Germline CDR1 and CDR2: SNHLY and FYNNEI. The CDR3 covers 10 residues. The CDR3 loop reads CASGWSPLHF. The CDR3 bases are TGTGCCAGTGGCTGGTCACCCCTCCACTTT.

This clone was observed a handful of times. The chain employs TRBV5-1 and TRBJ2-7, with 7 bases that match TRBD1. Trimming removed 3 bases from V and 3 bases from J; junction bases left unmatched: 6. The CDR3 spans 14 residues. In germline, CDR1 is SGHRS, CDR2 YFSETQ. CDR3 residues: CASSSGTADYEQYF. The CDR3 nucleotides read TGCGCCAGCAGCTCCGGGACAGCCGACTACGAGCAGTACTTC.

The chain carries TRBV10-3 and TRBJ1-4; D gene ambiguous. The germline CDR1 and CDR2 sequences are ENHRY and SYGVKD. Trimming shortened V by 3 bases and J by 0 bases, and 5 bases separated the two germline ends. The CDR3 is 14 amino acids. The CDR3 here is CAISERSTNEKLFF. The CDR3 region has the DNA TGTGCCATCAGTGAACGGTCAACTAATGAAAAACTGTTTTTT.

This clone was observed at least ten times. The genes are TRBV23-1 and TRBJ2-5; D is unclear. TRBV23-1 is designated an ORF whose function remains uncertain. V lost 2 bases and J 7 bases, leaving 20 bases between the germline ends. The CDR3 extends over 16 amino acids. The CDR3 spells CASSQRRSQAKVTQYF. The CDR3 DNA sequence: TGCGCCAGCAGTCAACGTCGGAGTCAAGCTAAGGTGACCCAGTACTTC.

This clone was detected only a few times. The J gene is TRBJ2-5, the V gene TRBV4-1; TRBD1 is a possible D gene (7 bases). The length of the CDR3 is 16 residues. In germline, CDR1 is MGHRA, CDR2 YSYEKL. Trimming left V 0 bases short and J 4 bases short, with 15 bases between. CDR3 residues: CASSQDPAGGRETQYF. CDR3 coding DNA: TGCGCCAGCAGCCAAGATCCGGCAGGGGGGCGAGAGACCCAGTACTTC.

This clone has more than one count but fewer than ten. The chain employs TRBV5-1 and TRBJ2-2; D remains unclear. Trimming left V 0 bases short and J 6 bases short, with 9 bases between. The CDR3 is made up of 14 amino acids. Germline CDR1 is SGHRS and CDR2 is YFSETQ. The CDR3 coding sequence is TGCGCCAGCAGCTTGGGGCTCATACCCGGGGAGCTGTTTTTT. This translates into CASSLGLIPGELFF.

The CDR3 loop reads CASSLLNYGYGYTF. CDR3 sequence (DNA): TGTGCCAGCAGCTTACTGAATTACGGCTATGGCTACACCTTC. The V gene is TRBV11-2, the J gene TRBJ1-2; D is unclear. The germline V gene has CDR1 SGHAT and CDR2 FQNNGV. V lost 2 bases, J lost 4 bases, and 11 bases lay in between. The CDR3 has 14 amino acids.

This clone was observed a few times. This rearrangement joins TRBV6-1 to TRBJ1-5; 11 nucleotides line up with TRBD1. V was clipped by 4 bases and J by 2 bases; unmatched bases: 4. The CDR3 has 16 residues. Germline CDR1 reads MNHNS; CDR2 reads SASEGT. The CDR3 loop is CASSGGTGGGNQPQHF. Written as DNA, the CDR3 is TGTGCCAGCAGTGGGGGGACAGGGGGGGGCAATCAGCCCCAGCATTTT.

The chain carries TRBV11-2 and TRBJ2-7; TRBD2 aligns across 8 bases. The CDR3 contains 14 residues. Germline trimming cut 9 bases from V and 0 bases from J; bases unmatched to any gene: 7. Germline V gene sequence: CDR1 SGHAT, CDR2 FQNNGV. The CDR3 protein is CASLGGGLSYEQYF. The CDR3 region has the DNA TGTGCCAGTTTGGGCGGGGGGCTCTCCTACGAGCAGTACTTC. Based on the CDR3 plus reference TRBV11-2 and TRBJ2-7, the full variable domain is EAGVAQSPRYKIIEKRQSVAFWCNPISGHATLYWYQQILGQGPKLLIQFQNNGVVDDSQLPKDRFSAERLKGVDSTLKIQPAKLEDSAVYLCASLGGGLSYEQYFGPGTRLTVT.